The next 16 T cell receptor beta chains were all read from a single sample in a study of identical twins. Using its own MiXCR run on the 5' RACE reads, TCRdb lists one record per CDR3 protein. Of about 690,000 distinct CDR3 sequences listed, roughly 6% were seen once; the top ten hold roughly 1.6%. Sequences were obtained from naive T cells sorted from blood. The receptors shown here come from a man aged 18 to 29 in good health.

In its sample, this clonotype was seen many times. This chain uses TRBV9 with TRBJ2-3, with D unclear. Trimming left V 4 bases short and J 2 bases short, with 17 bases between. The CDR3 consists of 16 residues. The germline V gene has CDR1 SGDLS and CDR2 YYNGEE. CDR3 sequence (DNA): TGTGCCAGCAGCACCCGCTCAAAGAGGAACACAGATACGCAGTATTTT. It specifies CASSTRSKRNTDTQYF.

The chain uses TRBV6-2 or TRBV6-3 and TRBJ2-2, with D possibly matching TRBD2 (5 bases). There are 14 residues in the CDR3. Trimming left V 5 bases short and J 8 bases short, with 15 bases between. Germline CDR1 is MNHEY and CDR2 is SVGEGT. In DNA, the CDR3 is TGTGCCAGCAGTATCGAGCGGCCAAAAGGGGAGCTGTTTTTT. This sequence encodes CASSIERPKGELFF.

Here the CDR3 DNA reads TGTGCCAGCAGCGCCGGGACAGGGGCCGGTGAGCAGTTCTTC. Translation gives CASSAGTGAGEQFF. The V and J genes are TRBV11-2 and TRBJ2-1; 10 bases line up with TRBD1. The CDR3 extends over 14 amino acids. CDR1 and CDR2 from the germline V gene are SGHAT and FQNNGV. V shed 5 bases and J 9 bases; nucleotides not matched to a gene: 7.

The table lists this clonotype with many counts. The rearrangement joins TRBV29-1 to TRBJ2-5; D possibly corresponds to TRBD2 (5 bases). V lost 1 base and J 1 base, leaving 7 bases between the germline ends. The V gene's germline CDR1 is SQVTM and CDR2 ANQGSEA. The CDR3 loop spans 13 amino acids. The CDR3 region is CSVEGGSQETQYF. CDR3 DNA sequence: TGCAGCGTTGAAGGAGGGTCCCAAGAGACCCAGTACTTC.

This clonotype was seen at least ten times. The chain carries TRBV6-2 or TRBV6-3 and TRBJ2-3; D is possibly TRBD2 (5 bases). Germline V gene sequence: CDR1 MNHEY, CDR2 SVGEGT. This CDR3 comprises 13 residues. Deletions cut 7 bases from V and 1 base from J, with 9 bases between. CDR3 DNA sequence: TGTGCCAGCACCAGTAGCGGCACAGATACGCAGTATTTT. This gives the protein CASTSSGTDTQYF.

This clonotype was found many times. This chain links TRBV5-1 with TRBJ2-5, with 7 bases matching TRBD1. Germline V gives CDR1 SGHRS, CDR2 YFSETQ. With 4 bases clipped from V and 6 bases from J, the junction kept 12 bases outside the gene matches. The CDR3 spans 15 residues. Here the CDR3 DNA reads TGCGCCAGCAGCCAAGACAGGGTAGGAGTGAAGACCCAGTACTTC. This encodes CASSQDRVGVKTQYF.

This clonotype was detected a few times. This chain joins TRBV20-1 and TRBJ2-2, with TRBD2 as a possible D gene (5 bases). V was shortened by 6 bases and J by 4 bases, with 15 bases between the two germline ends. Per germline, CDR1 DFQATT and CDR2 SNEGSKA (reference sequence). The CDR3 covers 14 residues. The CDR3 coding sequence is TGCAGTGCCGCTCAGCGGATATCCACCGGGGAGCTGTTTTTT. It encodes CSAAQRISTGELFF.

This clonotype was found many times. The chain joins TRBV20-1 to TRBJ2-1; possible D gene TRBD1, 6 bases. Germline values: CDR1 DFQATT, CDR2 SNEGSKA (reference sequence). The CDR3 has 11 amino acids. V shed 7 bases and J shed 4 bases, with 8 bases lying between them. The CDR3 nucleotides read TGCAGTGTACAGGGATACAATGAGCAGTTCTTC. Translating gives CSVQGYNEQFF.

This clonotype was recorded a few times. The chain joins TRBV3-1 to TRBJ1-5; no reliable D call. CDR3 length: 13 residues. CDR1 and CDR2 (germline): LGHDT, YNNKEL (reference sequence). V gave up 4 bases and J gave up 5 bases, with 9 bases separating them. CDR3 protein: CASSRNGDQPQHF. The CDR3 DNA is TGTGCCAGCAGCCGTAATGGCGATCAGCCCCAGCATTTT.

Here the CDR3 DNA reads TGTGCCAGCAGTTTCAACGCGGAGACCCAGTACTTC. Amino acids: CASSFNAETQYF. The chain links TRBV12-3 or TRBV12-4 to TRBJ2-5, with unresolved D. V gave up 3 bases and J gave up 5 bases, with 7 bases separating them. The CDR3 consists of 12 residues.

The rearrangement uses TRBV5-1 and TRBJ2-1; D unresolved. Germline CDR1 and CDR2: SGHRS and YFSETQ. Trimming left V 0 bases short and J 0 bases short, with 10 bases between. The CDR3 runs 16 residues. The CDR3 sequence: CASSLDRSSSYNEQFF. As DNA, the CDR3 is TGCGCCAGCAGCTTGGATAGGTCGAGCTCCTACAATGAGCAGTTCTTC.

This sequence joins TRBV3-1 and TRBJ2-7; D possibly corresponds to TRBD1 (5 bases). CDR1 is LGHDT, CDR2 YNNKEL, per germline (reference sequence). Trimming stripped 5 bases from V and 7 bases from J, with 18 bases between. This CDR3 has 14 amino acids. The CDR3 here is CASSTTELGREQYF. The DNA for the CDR3 is TGTGCCAGCAGCACGACAGAATTGGGGCGGGAGCAGTACTTC.

This clonotype was seen at least ten times. The chain has TRBV11-2 and TRBJ1-6; D unclear. Looked up from germline, CDR1 is SGHAT and CDR2 is FQNNGV. This CDR3 comprises 14 residues. Deletions cut 2 bases from V and 5 bases from J, with 7 bases between. The CDR3 bases are TGTGCCAGCAGCTTATCGGGGAATAATTCACCCCTCCACTTT. Its protein product is CASSLSGNNSPLHF. The variable domain in full, with the rest retrieved from reference TRBV11-2 and TRBJ1-6, is EAGVAQSPRYKIIEKRQSVAFWCNPISGHATLYWYQQILGQGPKLLIQFQNNGVVDDSQLPKDRFSAERLKGVDSTLKIQPAKLEDSAVYLCASSLSGNNSPLHFGNGTRLTVT.

The genes are TRBV7-9 and TRBJ1-1; D gene ambiguous. V dropped 5 bases and J dropped 6 bases, with 16 bases sitting between them. This CDR3 is built from 14 residues. Germline V gene lookup returns CDR1 SEHNR and CDR2 FQNEAQ (reference sequence). The CDR3 nucleotides are TGTGCCAGCAGCCAACCGGGCGGGGAACCTGAAGCTTTCTTT. Translated, it gives CASSQPGGEPEAFF.

This clonotype was detected a few times. J is TRBJ2-7 and V is TRBV24-1; perhaps TRBD2 as D (6 bases). Germline V gives CDR1 KGHDR, CDR2 SFDVKD. This CDR3 comprises 15 residues. Between the trimmed V and J ends, which lost 3 bases and 1 base, there was a span of 12 bases. The CDR3 reads CATSDGPAGSYEQYF. The CDR3, as DNA: TGTGCCACCAGTGATGGTCCCGCGGGATCCTACGAGCAGTACTTC.

The chain has TRBV6-2 or TRBV6-3 and TRBJ1-2; 10 bases agree with TRBD1. With V trimmed by 0 bases and J by 5 bases, 12 bases remained unmatched. Germline lookup yields CDR1 MNHEY and CDR2 SVGEGT. The CDR3 length is 18 residues. The CDR3 spells CASSYSNNRRDRGYGYTF. The CDR3 nucleotides are TGTGCCAGCAGTTACTCGAATAATCGCCGGGACAGGGGATATGGCTACACCTTC.